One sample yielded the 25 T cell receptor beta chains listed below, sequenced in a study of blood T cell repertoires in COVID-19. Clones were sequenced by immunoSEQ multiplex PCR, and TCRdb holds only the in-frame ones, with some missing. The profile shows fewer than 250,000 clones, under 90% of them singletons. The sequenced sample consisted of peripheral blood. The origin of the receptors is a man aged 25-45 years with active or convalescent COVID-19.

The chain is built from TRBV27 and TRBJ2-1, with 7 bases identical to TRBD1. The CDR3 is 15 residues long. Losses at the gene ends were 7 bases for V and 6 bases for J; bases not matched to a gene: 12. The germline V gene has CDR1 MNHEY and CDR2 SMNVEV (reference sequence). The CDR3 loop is CASKPQTGNFNEQFF. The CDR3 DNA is TGTGCCAGCAAACCACAGACAGGGAATTTCAATGAGCAGTTCTTC.

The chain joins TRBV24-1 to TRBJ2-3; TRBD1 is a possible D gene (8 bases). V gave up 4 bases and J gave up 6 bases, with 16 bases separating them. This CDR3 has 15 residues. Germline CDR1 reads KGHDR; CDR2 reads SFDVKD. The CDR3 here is CATSERTGRGDTQYF. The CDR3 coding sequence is TGTGCCACCAGTGAAAGGACAGGGCGGGGGGATACGCAGTATTTT.

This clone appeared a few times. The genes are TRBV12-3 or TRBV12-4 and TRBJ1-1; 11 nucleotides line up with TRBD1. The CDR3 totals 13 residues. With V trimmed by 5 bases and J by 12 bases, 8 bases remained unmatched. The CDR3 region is CASSPGTGGLTFF. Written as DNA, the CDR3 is TGTGCCAGCAGTCCCGGGACAGGGGGATTAACTTTCTTT.

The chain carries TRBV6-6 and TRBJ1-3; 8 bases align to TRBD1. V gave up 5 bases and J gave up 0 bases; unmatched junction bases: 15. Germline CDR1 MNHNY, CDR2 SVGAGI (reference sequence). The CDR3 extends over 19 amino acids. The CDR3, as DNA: TGTGCCAGCAGTCGCGACCGCCCCAGGGGGCTCAGCTCTGGAAACACCATATATTTT. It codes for CASSRDRPRGLSSGNTIYF.

In DNA, the CDR3 is TGCGCCAGCAGCCAACCTAGCCTCCGGGACAGGGGTGGTGGGGCCAACGTCCTGACTTTC. It translates to CASSQPSLRDRGGGANVLTF. V and J are TRBV4-1 and TRBJ2-6; the match to TRBD1 covers 10 bases. Trimming removed 2 bases from V and 3 bases from J; junction bases left unmatched: 13. Germline V CDR1 and CDR2: MGHRA, YSYEKL. The CDR3 loop spans 20 amino acids.

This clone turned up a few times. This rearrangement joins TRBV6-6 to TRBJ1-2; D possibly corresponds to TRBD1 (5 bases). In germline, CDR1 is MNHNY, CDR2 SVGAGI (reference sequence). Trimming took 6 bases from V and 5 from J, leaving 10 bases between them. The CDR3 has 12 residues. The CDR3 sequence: CASRGLQYGYTF. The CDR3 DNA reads TGTGCCAGCAGGGGGCTGCAATATGGCTACACCTTC.

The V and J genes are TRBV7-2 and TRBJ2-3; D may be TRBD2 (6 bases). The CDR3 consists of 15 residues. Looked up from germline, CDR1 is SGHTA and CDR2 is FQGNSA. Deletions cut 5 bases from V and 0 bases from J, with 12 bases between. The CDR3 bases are TGTGCCAGCAGCCCCCGCGGGGATAGCACAGATACGCAGTATTTT. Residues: CASSPRGDSTDTQYF. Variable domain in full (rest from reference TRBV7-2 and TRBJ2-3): GAGVSQSPSNKVTEKGKDVELRCDPISGHTALYWYRQSLGQGLEFLIYFQGNSAPDKSGLPSDRFSAERTGGSVSTLTIQRTQQEDSAVYLCASSPRGDSTDTQYFGPGTRLTVL.

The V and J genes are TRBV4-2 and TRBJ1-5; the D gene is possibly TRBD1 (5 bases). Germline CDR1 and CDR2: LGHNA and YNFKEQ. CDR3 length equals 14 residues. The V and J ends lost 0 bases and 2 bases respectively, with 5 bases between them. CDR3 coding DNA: TGTGCCAGCAGCCAAGACAGGGGCAATCAGCCCCAGCATTTT. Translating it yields CASSQDRGNQPQHF.

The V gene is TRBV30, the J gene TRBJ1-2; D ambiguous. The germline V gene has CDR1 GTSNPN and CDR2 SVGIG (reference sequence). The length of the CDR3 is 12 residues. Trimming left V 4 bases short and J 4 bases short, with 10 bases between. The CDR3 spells CAWTRSLYGYTF. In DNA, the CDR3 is TGTGCCTGGACCCGCAGTCTCTATGGCTACACCTTC.

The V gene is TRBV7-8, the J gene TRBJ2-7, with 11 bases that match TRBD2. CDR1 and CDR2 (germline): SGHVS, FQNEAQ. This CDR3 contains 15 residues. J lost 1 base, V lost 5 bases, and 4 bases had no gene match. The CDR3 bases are TGTGCCAGCAGCCCCGGGACTAGCGGATCCTACGAGCAGTACTTC. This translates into CASSPGTSGSYEQYF.

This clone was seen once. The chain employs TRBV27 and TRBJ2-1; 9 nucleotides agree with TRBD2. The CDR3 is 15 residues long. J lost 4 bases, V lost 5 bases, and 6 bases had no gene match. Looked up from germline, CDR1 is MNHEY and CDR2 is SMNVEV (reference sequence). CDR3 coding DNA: TGTGCCAGCAGTCTCGGACTAGCGCCTTACAATGAGCAGTTCTTC. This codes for CASSLGLAPYNEQFF.

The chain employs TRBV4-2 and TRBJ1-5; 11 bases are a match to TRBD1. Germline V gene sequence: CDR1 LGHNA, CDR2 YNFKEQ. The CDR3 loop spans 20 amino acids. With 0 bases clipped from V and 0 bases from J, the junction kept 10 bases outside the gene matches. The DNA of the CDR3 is TGTGCCAGCAGCCAAGATAGAGGACAGGGGGCGGCCGATAGCAATCAGCCCCAGCATTTT. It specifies CASSQDRGQGAADSNQPQHF.

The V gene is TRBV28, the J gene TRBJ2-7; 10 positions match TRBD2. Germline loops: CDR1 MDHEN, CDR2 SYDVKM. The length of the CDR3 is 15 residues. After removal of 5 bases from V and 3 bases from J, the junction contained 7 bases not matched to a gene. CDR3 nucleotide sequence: TGTGCCAGCAGTCTTAGCGGGAGGCCCGGCTACGAGCAGTACTTC. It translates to CASSLSGRPGYEQYF.

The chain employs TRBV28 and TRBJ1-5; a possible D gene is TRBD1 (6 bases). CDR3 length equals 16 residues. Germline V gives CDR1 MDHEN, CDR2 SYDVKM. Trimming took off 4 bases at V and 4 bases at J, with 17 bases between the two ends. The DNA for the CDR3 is TGTGCCAGCAGTTCGCCCGGGACACCACTTAATCAGCCCCAGCATTTT. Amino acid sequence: CASSSPGTPLNQPQHF.

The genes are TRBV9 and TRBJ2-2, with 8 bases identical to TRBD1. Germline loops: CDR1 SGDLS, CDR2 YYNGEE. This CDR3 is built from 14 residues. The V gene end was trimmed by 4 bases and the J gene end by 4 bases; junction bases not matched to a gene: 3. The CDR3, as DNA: TGTGCCAGCAGCCCTCAGGGGGCCACCGGGGAGCTGTTTTTT. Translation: CASSPQGATGELFF.

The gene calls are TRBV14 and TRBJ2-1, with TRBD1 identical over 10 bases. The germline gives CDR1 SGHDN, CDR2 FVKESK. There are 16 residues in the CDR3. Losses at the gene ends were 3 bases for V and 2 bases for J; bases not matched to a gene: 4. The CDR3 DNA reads TGTGCCAGCAGCCACATAGGACAGGGGGCCTACAATGAGCAGTTCTTC. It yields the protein CASSHIGQGAYNEQFF.

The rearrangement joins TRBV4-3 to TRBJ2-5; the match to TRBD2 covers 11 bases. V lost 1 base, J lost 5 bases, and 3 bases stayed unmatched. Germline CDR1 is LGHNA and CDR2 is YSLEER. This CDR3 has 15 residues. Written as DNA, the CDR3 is TGCGCCAGCAGCCAAGTAATAGCGGGGGGGGAGACCCAGTACTTC. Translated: CASSQVIAGGETQYF.

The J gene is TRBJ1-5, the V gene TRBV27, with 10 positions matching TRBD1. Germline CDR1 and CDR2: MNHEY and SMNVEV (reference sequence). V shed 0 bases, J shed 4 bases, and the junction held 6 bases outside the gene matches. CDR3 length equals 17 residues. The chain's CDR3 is CASSLSAGQGLNQPQHF. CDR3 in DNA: TGTGCCAGCAGTTTATCTGCGGGACAGGGGCTTAATCAGCCCCAGCATTTT.

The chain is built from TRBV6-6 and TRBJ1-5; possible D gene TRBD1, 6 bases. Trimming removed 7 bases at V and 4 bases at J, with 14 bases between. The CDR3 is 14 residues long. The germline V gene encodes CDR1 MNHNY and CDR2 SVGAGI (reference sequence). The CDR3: CASTPDSLNQPQHF. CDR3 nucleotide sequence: TGTGCCAGCACCCCGGACAGCCTGAATCAGCCCCAGCATTTT.

CDR3 DNA sequence: TGTGCCTGGAGTGTTGGCCGAAGCACTGAAGCTTTCTTT. It yields the protein CAWSVGRSTEAFF. This chain uses TRBV30 with TRBJ1-1; D not certain. The CDR3 consists of 13 residues. Germline V CDR1 and CDR2: GTSNPN, SVGIG (reference sequence). Trimming removed 0 bases from V and 4 bases from J, with 9 bases in between.

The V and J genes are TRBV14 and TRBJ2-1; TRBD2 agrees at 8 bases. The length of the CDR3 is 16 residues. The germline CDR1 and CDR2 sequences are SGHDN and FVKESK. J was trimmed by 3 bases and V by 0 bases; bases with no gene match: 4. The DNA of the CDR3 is TGTGCCAGCAGCCAAGACCTGGGACTAGACTACAATGAGCAGTTCTTC. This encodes CASSQDLGLDYNEQFF.

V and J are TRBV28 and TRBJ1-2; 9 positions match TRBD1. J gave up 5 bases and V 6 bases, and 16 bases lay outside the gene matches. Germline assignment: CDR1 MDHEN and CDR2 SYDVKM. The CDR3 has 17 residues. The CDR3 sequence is CASSISALGQGRYGYTF. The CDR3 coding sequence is TGTGCCAGCAGCATCTCCGCCCTGGGACAGGGAAGGTATGGCTACACCTTC.

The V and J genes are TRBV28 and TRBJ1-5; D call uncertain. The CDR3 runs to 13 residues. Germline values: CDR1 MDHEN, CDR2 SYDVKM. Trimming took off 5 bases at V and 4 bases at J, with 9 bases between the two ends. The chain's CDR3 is CASSITGNQPQHF. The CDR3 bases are TGTGCCAGCAGTATCACCGGGAATCAGCCCCAGCATTTT.

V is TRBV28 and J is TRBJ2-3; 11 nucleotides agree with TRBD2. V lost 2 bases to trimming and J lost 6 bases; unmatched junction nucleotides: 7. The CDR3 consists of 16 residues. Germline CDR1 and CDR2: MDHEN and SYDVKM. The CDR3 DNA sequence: TGTGCCAGCAGTTTAGCCCTAGCGGGGGGCCGTGATACGCAGTATTTT. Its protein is CASSLALAGGRDTQYF.

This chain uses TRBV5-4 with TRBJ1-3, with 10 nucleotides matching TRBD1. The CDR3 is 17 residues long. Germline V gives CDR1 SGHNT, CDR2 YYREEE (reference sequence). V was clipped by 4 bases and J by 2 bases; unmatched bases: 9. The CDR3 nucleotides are TGTGCCAGCAGCGCGGGCCCCGACAGGGGGCCTGGAAACACCATATATTTT. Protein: CASSAGPDRGPGNTIYF.